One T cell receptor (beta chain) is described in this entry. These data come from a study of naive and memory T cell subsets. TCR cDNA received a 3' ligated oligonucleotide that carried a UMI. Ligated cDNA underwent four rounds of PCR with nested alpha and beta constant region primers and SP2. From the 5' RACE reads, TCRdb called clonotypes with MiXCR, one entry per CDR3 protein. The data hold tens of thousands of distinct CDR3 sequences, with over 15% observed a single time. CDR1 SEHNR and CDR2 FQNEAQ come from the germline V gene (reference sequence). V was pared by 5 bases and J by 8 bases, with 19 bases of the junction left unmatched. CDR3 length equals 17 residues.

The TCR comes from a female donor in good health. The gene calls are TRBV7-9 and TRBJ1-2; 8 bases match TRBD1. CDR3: CASSLARTGLPPGGYTF. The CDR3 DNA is TGTGCCAGCAGCCTCGCCCGGACAGGGTTGCCCCCTGGGGGCTACACCTTC.